A single sample gave rise to the 30 T cell receptor beta chains below, sequenced in a study of blood T cells in healthy people across ages (dated by TCRdb to about 2015). The method behind the library was 5' RACE. TCRdb names Illumina HiSeq 2500 as the instrument used. A second PCR of about 6 to 11 cycles was performed with a sample-barcoded 5' primer and a J-beta primer mix. The public reads were reprocessed in TCRdb via fastp at Q25 and MiXCR, keeping in-frame beta chains. Rows are unified per CDR3 protein, each entry keeping the most common DNA and genes. A total of 1.5 million to 2 million distinct CDR3 sequences appear in this sample, 25% to 30% of them only once. The ten largest clones take up around 7.7% of the sample. The specimen sequenced was blood. All receptors derive from a woman aged 25-40 years in good health.

The sample holds a few counts of this clonotype. The CDR3 DNA sequence: TGCAGCGTTGGCTGGCAGAACAATGAGCAGTTCTTC. Its translation is CSVGWQNNEQFF. The chain uses TRBV29-1 and TRBJ2-1; no firm D call. This CDR3 is built from 12 residues. Trimming took 4 bases from V and 5 from J, leaving 9 bases between them. Germline CDR1 and CDR2: SQVTM and ANQGSEA.

This clonotype appeared many times. The V and J genes are TRBV20-1 and TRBJ1-2; 9 nucleotides line up with TRBD1. Germline V gives CDR1 DFQATT, CDR2 SNEGSKA (reference sequence). The CDR3 consists of 14 residues. The V gene end was trimmed by 0 bases and the J gene end by 3 bases; junction bases not matched to a gene: 2. This CDR3 reads CSARETGGDYGYTF. The DNA of the CDR3 is TGCAGTGCTAGAGAGACAGGGGGTGACTATGGCTACACCTTC.

The chain has TRBV6-5 and TRBJ1-2; D not resolved. Germline loops: CDR1 MNHEY, CDR2 SVGAGI. The ends were cut back, 2 bases at V and 0 bases at J, with 19 bases in the middle. The CDR3 contains 18 residues. In nucleotides, the CDR3 is TGTGCCAGCAGTTACGCCGGCGCGGCGGCGACTTCTAACTATGGCTACACCTTC. Amino acids: CASSYAGAAATSNYGYTF.

This chain links TRBV9 with TRBJ2-1; TRBD2 agrees at 8 bases. The V and J ends lost 2 bases and 9 bases, in that order; junction bases with no gene match: 13. Germline CDR1 and CDR2: SGDLS and YYNGEE. The CDR3 extends over 16 amino acids. The CDR3 here is CASSVLVDGRVAEQFF. CDR3 nucleotide sequence: TGTGCCAGCAGCGTCCTCGTGGACGGGAGGGTCGCTGAGCAGTTCTTC.

Turning to this clonotype: At one of its ends the junction is not consistent with the germline gene, which may arise from a read error. The chain couples TRBV5-1 to TRBJ1-6; TRBD1 matches at 12 bases. In germline, CDR1 is SGHRS, CDR2 YFSETQ. The CDR3 consists of 18 residues. The CDR3 sequence is CASSLLGQGASYNSLLHF. As DNA, the CDR3 is TGCGCCAGCAGCCTCCTGGGACAGGGGGCCTCCTATAATTCACTCCTCCACTTT.

In this sample, this clonotype turned up a few times. The gene calls are TRBV12-5 and TRBJ2-3; 9 bases fit TRBD2. The CDR3 consists of 16 residues. The J segment lost 1 base and the V segment lost 1 base, leaving 3 bases of the junction unmatched. The germline CDR1 and CDR2 sequences are LGHNT and FRNRAP. The CDR3 region has the DNA TGTGCTAGTGGTTTGGGACTAGCGGACCGCACAGATACGCAGTATTTT. Its translation is CASGLGLADRTDTQYF.

Concerning this clonotype: A read error may be the cause here, since a much bigger clone is one base away. The genes are TRBV30 and TRBJ2-1; D is unclear. Trimming stripped 0 bases from V and 9 bases from J, with 6 bases between. The CDR3 is made up of 11 amino acids. The germline CDR1 and CDR2 sequences are GTSNPN and SVGIG (reference sequence). The CDR3 DNA is TGTGCCTGGAGTGTGTGTGGTGAGCAGTTCTTC. This translates into CAWSVCGEQFF.

The chain recombines TRBV12-3 or TRBV12-4 with TRBJ1-4; D remains unclear. This CDR3 is 14 amino acids long. The V end lost 1 base, the J end lost 8 bases, and 11 bases lay between the germline ends. The CDR3 DNA reads as TGTGCCAGCAGTTTAGGAGGGTTAAAGGAAAAACTGTTTTTT. This codes for CASSLGGLKEKLFF.

The genes are TRBV12-3 or TRBV12-4 and TRBJ1-1; no clear D. The CDR3 has 15 amino acids. The germline V and J ends were trimmed by 3 bases and 3 bases, with 14 bases remaining between them. The CDR3 DNA sequence: TGTGCCAGCAGTTTTTCCGGGCCTTGGGACACTGAAGCTTTCTTT. Protein sequence: CASSFSGPWDTEAFF.

This CDR3 reads CASSVPVGSRETQYF. CDR3 in DNA: TGTGCCAGCAGCGTCCCGGTTGGGTCACGAGAGACCCAGTACTTC. The chain employs TRBV7-9 and TRBJ2-5; D gene uncertain. This CDR3 has 15 residues. With 5 bases removed from V and 4 bases from J, the gap between germline ends came to 17 bases. CDR1 SEHNR and CDR2 FQNEAQ come from the germline V gene (reference sequence).

The genes are TRBV6-2 or TRBV6-3 and TRBJ2-4; D perhaps matches TRBD1 (5 bases). The J call could be wrong; TRBJ2-7 is a better fit for the DNA end. Germline V lookup: CDR1 MNHEY, CDR2 SVGEGT. This CDR3 has 13 residues. CDR3 DNA sequence: TGTGCCAGCAGGGACAAGGGAATCTACGAGCAGTACTTC. Translation: CASRDKGIYEQYF.

This clonotype has more than one count but fewer than ten. One junction end does not reproduce the germline sequence, and a read error may be involved. The gene calls are TRBV20-1 and TRBJ2-1; 8 bases agree with TRBD2. Germline V lookup: CDR1 DFQATT, CDR2 SNEGSKA (reference sequence). The CDR3 sequence is 14 residues long. The CDR3 nucleotides read TGCAGTGCCCCGGGACTAGTAATGTCCAATGGGCAGTTCTTC. This translates into CSAPGLVMSNGQFF.

In this sample, this clonotype turned up once. A read error may account for a junction end that differs from germline. J is TRBJ2-1 and V is TRBV12-3 or TRBV12-4; TRBD2 agrees at 12 bases. The CDR3 runs to 16 residues. The CDR3 bases are TGTACCAGCAGTTCCCGACTAGCGGGAGCTTACAATGAGCAGTTCTTC. It translates to CTSSSRLAGAYNEQFF.

This clonotype showed up just once. This may be a read error: a much more frequent sequence differs by one nucleotide. The rearrangement links TRBV6-5 to TRBJ1-2; no firm D call. Germline CDR1 reads MNHEY; CDR2 reads SVGAGI. The germline V and J ends were trimmed by 5 bases and 4 bases, with 11 bases remaining between them. The CDR3 sequence is 13 residues long. The CDR3 bases are TGTGCCAGCAGTAGGTCGGCTAGCTATGGCTACACCTTC. It is translated as CASSRSASYGYTF.

J is TRBJ1-5 and V is TRBV18; TRBD1 matches at 7 bases. The CDR3 has 14 residues. The V segment lost 8 bases and the J segment 2 bases; nucleotides outside the gene matches: 6. Germline V CDR1 and CDR2: KGHSH, LQKENI. CDR3 sequence reads: CASRSGQGNQPQHF. As DNA, the CDR3 is TGTGCCAGCCGAAGTGGACAGGGCAATCAGCCCCAGCATTTT.

There are a few counts of this clonotype. The V gene is TRBV5-1, the J gene TRBJ1-5, with 10 bases identical to TRBD1. V shed 4 bases and J 6 bases; nucleotides not matched to a gene: 7. Germline CDR1 reads SGHRS; CDR2 reads YFSETQ. The CDR3 has 15 residues. CDR3 DNA sequence: TGCGCCAGCAGCCTATCCGGACAGGGGGGTCAGCCCCAGCATTTT. It translates to CASSLSGQGGQPQHF.

Concerning this clonotype: One junction end does not reproduce the germline sequence, and a read error may be involved. The chain couples TRBV24-1 to TRBJ2-7; D is tentatively TRBD1 or TRBD2 (5 bases each). The germline V gene has CDR1 KGHDR and CDR2 SFDVKD. The CDR3 is 13 residues long. The CDR3 region has the DNA TGTTCCACCGTGGGGCCGGGGAATGCCGAGCAGTACTTC. Its protein is CSTVGPGNAEQYF.

The sample holds a few counts of this clonotype. The gene calls are TRBV28 and TRBJ1-4; perhaps TRBD1 as D (5 bases). The V end lost 5 bases, the J end lost 3 bases, and 16 bases lay between the germline ends. The CDR3 sequence is 16 residues long. Germline V gene data show CDR1 as MDHEN and CDR2 as SYDVKM. CDR3 nucleotides: TGTGCCAGCAGTAAAAATATCAGGGCAGCTAATGAAAAACTGTTTTTT. It encodes CASSKNIRAANEKLFF.

A word on this clonotype: Mismatch with germline at one junction end may stem from a read error. This rearrangement joins TRBV5-1 to TRBJ2-5, with 8 nucleotides matching TRBD2. The CDR3 covers 14 residues. CDR1 and CDR2 from the germline V gene are SGHRS and YFSETQ. The CDR3: CSSTRGGQEETQYF. The CDR3 DNA sequence: TGCTCCAGCACTCGCGGGGGGCAGGAAGAGACCCAGTACTTC.

About this clonotype: One end of the junction varies from germline; a read error may be responsible. J is TRBJ2-1 and V is TRBV12-3 or TRBV12-4; 7 bases fit TRBD2. The CDR3 spans 14 residues. The CDR3 region has the DNA TGTGCCAGCAGTCCAGGACTAGTGAACAATGGGCAGTTCTTC. Translated: CASSPGLVNNGQFF.

With regard to this clonotype: A much larger clone lies a single base off, so this may be a read error. The chain combines TRBV4-1 with TRBJ2-3; D not resolved. The CDR3 is 14 residues long. In germline, CDR1 is MGHRA, CDR2 YSYEKL. V lost 1 base and J 6 bases, leaving 11 bases between the germline ends. This CDR3 is CASSQAGRRDTQYF. Written as DNA, the CDR3 is TGCGCCAGCAGCCAAGCCGGGCGCAGGGATACGCAGTATTTT.

This clonotype was observed a single time. This CDR3 reads CSAHAESEHPDTQYF. For the CDR3, the DNA is TGCAGTGCCCATGCCGAGTCTGAGCACCCAGATACGCAGTATTTT. The V gene is TRBV20-1, the J gene TRBJ2-3; D unresolved. The germline gives CDR1 DFQATT, CDR2 SNEGSKA (reference sequence). CDR3 length: 15 amino acids. V was shortened by 6 bases and J by 4 bases, with 20 bases between the two germline ends.

In its sample, this clonotype was seen a few times. V gene TRBV29-1 combines with J gene TRBJ2-5; 7 bases align to TRBD1. Near its end, the DNA agrees better with TRBJ2-7, so the J call may be wrong. The germline V gene has CDR1 SQVTM and CDR2 ANQGSEA. The CDR3 sequence is 14 residues long. CDR3: CSVDRGIPTYEQYF. The CDR3 DNA is TGCAGCGTTGACAGGGGGATTCCAACCTACGAGCAGTACTTC.

Comment on this clonotype: This may come from a read error, since a much larger clone is one base off. The rearrangement links TRBV12-3 or TRBV12-4 to TRBJ2-7, with 8 bases that match TRBD2. CDR3 length: 16 residues. CDR3 sequence: CAGSFPGVAGFTEQYF. In DNA, the CDR3 is TGTGCCGGCAGTTTCCCGGGCGTAGCGGGGTTCACCGAGCAGTACTTC.

This clonotype was counted between two and nine times. The rearrangement uses TRBV29-1 and TRBJ2-7; 9 bases match TRBD1. Germline-derived CDR1 and CDR2 are SQVTM and ANQGSEA. After removal of 3 bases from V and 2 bases from J, the junction contained 8 bases not matched to a gene. The CDR3 has 15 amino acids. CDR3 protein: CSVEGGTGPAYEQYF. The CDR3 DNA follows: TGCAGCGTTGAGGGCGGGACAGGGCCGGCCTACGAGCAGTACTTC.

CDR3 residues: CSAREISGRLPCNEQFF. Written as DNA, the CDR3 is TGCAGTGCTAGAGAGATAAGCGGGAGGCTTCCCTGCAATGAGCAGTTCTTC. This chain connects TRBV20-1 to TRBJ2-1, with 9 nucleotides matching TRBD2. V lost 0 bases and J lost 6; bases outside the gene matches: 12. Germline CDR1 is DFQATT and CDR2 is SNEGSKA (reference sequence). This CDR3 spans 17 amino acids.

The rearrangement joins TRBV4-3 to TRBJ2-3; no definite D call. The CDR3 is 14 residues long. V lost 3 bases and J lost 0, with 7 bases in between. Germline CDR1 LGHNA, CDR2 YSLEER. In DNA form, the CDR3 reads TGCGCCAGCAGCCAGGGAATTAGCACAGATACGCAGTATTTT. It yields the protein CASSQGISTDTQYF.

V usage is TRBV2 and J usage is TRBJ1-2; TRBD1 aligns across 8 bases. The CDR3 runs 15 residues. From germline, CDR1 is SNHLY and CDR2 FYNNEI. V lost 2 bases, J lost 4 bases, and 6 bases stayed unmatched. This CDR3 is CASSERQGRSYGYTF. CDR3 nucleotide sequence: TGTGCCAGCAGTGAAAGACAGGGGAGGAGCTATGGCTACACCTTC.

This clonotype has at least ten counts. The V call is TRBV13, the J call TRBJ2-7; 10 bases align to TRBD2. V lost 3 bases and J lost 0; bases outside the gene matches: 2. CDR1 PRHDT and CDR2 FYEKMQ come from the germline V gene (reference sequence). The length of the CDR3 is 15 residues. CDR3 DNA: TGTGCCAGCAGCTTCCGGACTAGCGGCTCCTACGAGCAGTACTTC. Its protein product is CASSFRTSGSYEQYF.

The V gene is TRBV6-2 or TRBV6-3, the J gene TRBJ2-7; 7 nucleotides align to TRBD1. V was pared by 6 bases and J by 6 bases, with 11 bases of the junction left unmatched. The CDR3 is made up of 14 amino acids. The germline V gene has CDR1 MNHEY and CDR2 SVGEGT. Here the CDR3 reads CASSNDRVVGEQYF. DNA for the CDR3: TGTGCCAGCAGCAACGACAGGGTAGTCGGCGAGCAGTACTTC.